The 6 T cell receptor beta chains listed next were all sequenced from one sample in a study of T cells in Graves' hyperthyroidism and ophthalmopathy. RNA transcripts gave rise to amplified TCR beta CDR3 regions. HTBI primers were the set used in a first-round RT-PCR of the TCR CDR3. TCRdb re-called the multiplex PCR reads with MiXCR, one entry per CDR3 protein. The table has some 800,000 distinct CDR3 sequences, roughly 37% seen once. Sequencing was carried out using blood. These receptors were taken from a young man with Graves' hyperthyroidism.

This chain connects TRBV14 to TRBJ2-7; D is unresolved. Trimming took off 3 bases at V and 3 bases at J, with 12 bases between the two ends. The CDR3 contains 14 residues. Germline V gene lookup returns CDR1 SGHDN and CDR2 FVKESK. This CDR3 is CASSQARDGYEQYF. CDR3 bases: TGTGCCAGCAGCCAGGCTAGAGACGGCTACGAGCAGTACTTC.

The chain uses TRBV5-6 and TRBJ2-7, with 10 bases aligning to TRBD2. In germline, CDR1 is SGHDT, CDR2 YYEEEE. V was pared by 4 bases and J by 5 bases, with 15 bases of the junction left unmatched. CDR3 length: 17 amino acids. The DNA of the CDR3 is TGTGCCAGCAGCCATCGGCCTAGCGGGAGACGTAAAAACGAGCAGTACTTC. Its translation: CASSHRPSGRRKNEQYF.

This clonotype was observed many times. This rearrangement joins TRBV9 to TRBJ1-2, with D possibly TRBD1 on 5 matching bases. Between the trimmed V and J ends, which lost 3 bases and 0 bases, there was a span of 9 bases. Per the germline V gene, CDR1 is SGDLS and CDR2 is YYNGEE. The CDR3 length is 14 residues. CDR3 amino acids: CASSAGRTNYGYTF. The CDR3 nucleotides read TGTGCCAGCAGCGCGGGACGGACTAACTATGGCTACACCTTC.

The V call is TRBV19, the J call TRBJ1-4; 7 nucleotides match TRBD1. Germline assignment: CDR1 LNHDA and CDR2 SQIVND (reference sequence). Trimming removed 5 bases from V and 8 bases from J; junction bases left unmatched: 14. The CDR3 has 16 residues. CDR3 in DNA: TGTGCCAGTAGTCCCTCGTACACAGGGGAGAGGGAAAAACTGTTTTTT. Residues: CASSPSYTGEREKLFF. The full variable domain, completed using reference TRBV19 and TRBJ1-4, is DGGITQSPKYLFRKEGQNVTLSCEQNLNHDAMYWYRQDPGQGLRLIYYSQIVNDFQKGDIAEGYSVSREKKESFPLTVTSAQKNPTAFYLCASSPSYTGEREKLFFGSGTQLSVL.

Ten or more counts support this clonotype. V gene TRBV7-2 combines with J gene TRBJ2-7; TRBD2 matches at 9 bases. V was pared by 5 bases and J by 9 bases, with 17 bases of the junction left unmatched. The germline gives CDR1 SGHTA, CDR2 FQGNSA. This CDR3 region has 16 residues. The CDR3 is CASSESGLANRVGQYF. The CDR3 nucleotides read TGTGCCAGCAGCGAAAGCGGACTAGCGAACCGAGTGGGGCAGTACTTC.

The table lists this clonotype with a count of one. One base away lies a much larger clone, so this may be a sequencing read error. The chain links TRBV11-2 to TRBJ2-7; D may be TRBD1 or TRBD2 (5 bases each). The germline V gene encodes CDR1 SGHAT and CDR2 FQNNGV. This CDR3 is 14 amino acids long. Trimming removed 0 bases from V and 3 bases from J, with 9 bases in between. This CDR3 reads CASSLDLGDYEQYF. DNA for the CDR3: TGTGCCAGCAGCTTAGACCTGGGGGACTACGAGCAGTACTTC.